A single sample gave rise to the 32 T cell receptor beta chains below, sequenced in a study of T cells in Graves' hyperthyroidism and ophthalmopathy. Researchers took RNA transcripts and amplified the TCR beta CDR3 regions from them. First-round RT-PCR of the TCR CDR3 relied on the HTBI primer set. TCRdb re-analysed the multiplex PCR reads in MiXCR, keeping a single row per CDR3 protein. The sample holds some 510,000 distinct CDR3 sequences, about a fifth seen once. The specimen was blood. These receptors came from a man between 18 and 29 years old with Graves' hyperthyroidism.

The rearrangement uses TRBV15 and TRBJ2-7; 13 nucleotides line up with TRBD2. The V gene end was trimmed by 3 bases and the J gene end by 2 bases; junction bases not matched to a gene: 4. This CDR3 is built from 16 residues. Germline CDR1 reads LNHNV; CDR2 reads YYDKDF (reference sequence). CDR3 sequence: CATSRRLAGGPYEQYF. CDR3 in DNA: TGTGCCACCAGCAGGAGACTAGCGGGAGGCCCCTACGAGCAGTACTTC.

This sequence joins TRBV28 and TRBJ2-7, with D unclear. There are 11 residues in the CDR3. V shed 3 bases and J shed 6 bases, with 6 bases lying between them. The germline gives CDR1 MDHEN, CDR2 SYDVKM. The CDR3 protein is CASSLYAEQYF. In DNA form, the CDR3 reads TGTGCCAGCAGTTTGTATGCCGAGCAGTACTTC.

This clonotype appeared many times. The genes are TRBV12-3 or TRBV12-4 and TRBJ2-7; the match to TRBD1 covers 7 bases. V shed 5 bases, J shed 4 bases, and the junction held 11 bases outside the gene matches. This CDR3 comprises 15 residues. CDR3 nucleotides: TGTGCCAGCAGTCCCGTTGACAGGGCCAGGTACGAGCAGTACTTC. Translating it yields CASSPVDRARYEQYF.

In this sample, this clonotype turned up a few times. The chain links TRBV30 to TRBJ2-2; D is unclear. Per the germline V gene, CDR1 is GTSNPN and CDR2 is SVGIG (reference sequence). V lost 0 bases, J lost 7 bases, and 9 bases lay in between. There are 13 residues in the CDR3. Here the CDR3 DNA reads TGTGCCTGGAGTGTACAATCGGTCGGGGAGCTGTTTTTT. Translating gives CAWSVQSVGELFF.

The rearrangement joins TRBV11-2 to TRBJ1-1, with TRBD1 matching over 12 bases. The ends lost 5 bases at V and 3 bases at J; junction bases unmatched: 7. This CDR3 is 16 amino acids long. Looked up from germline, CDR1 is SGHAT and CDR2 is FQNNGV. CDR3 sequence: CASSPGTGGMDTEAFF. In nucleotides, the CDR3 is TGTGCCAGCAGCCCCGGGACAGGGGGCATGGACACTGAAGCTTTCTTT.

This clonotype was observed a single time. The genes are TRBV12-3 or TRBV12-4 and TRBJ1-2; D unresolved. CDR3 length: 14 amino acids. V lost 6 bases, J lost 5 bases, and 16 bases lay in between. The CDR3 DNA is TGTGCCAGCAGACCTAGTCGGGTTAGTTATGGCTACACCTTC. It specifies CASRPSRVSYGYTF.

Ten or more counts support this clonotype. The chain joins TRBV2 to TRBJ1-1; no reliable D call. With 6 bases removed from V and 1 base from J, the gap between germline ends came to 9 bases. Looked up from germline, CDR1 is SNHLY and CDR2 is FYNNEI. CDR3 size: 13 residues. In DNA, the CDR3 is TGTGCCAGCAGGTGGACGTCGAACACTGAAGCTTTCTTT. This translates into CASRWTSNTEAFF.

As to this clonotype: With a much larger clone just one base away, this may be a read error. Here the CDR3 DNA reads TGCGCCAGCAGCCGAGATGGTCACACTGAAGCTTTCTTT. This codes for CASSRDGHTEAFF. The V and J genes are TRBV4-1 and TRBJ1-1; D is uncertain. CDR1 and CDR2 (germline): MGHRA, YSYEKL. Trimming stripped 4 bases from V and 3 bases from J, with 9 bases between. This CDR3 has 13 amino acids.

In its sample, this clonotype was seen many times. V usage is TRBV12-3 or TRBV12-4 and J usage is TRBJ2-2, with TRBD2 identical over 7 bases. V lost 4 bases, J lost 4 bases, and 9 bases stayed unmatched. This CDR3 comprises 16 residues. The CDR3 here is CASSSRGGSATGELFF. DNA for the CDR3: TGTGCCAGCAGTTCGCGCGGGGGATCGGCCACCGGGGAGCTGTTTTTT.

This clonotype was seen repeatedly, ten times or more. CDR3 DNA: TGTGCCAGCAGTCTTGGGGACAGGGGACAGCCCCAGCATTTT. Its translation: CASSLGDRGQPQHF. The chain carries TRBV28 and TRBJ1-5; TRBD1 agrees at 10 bases. Germline CDR1 is MDHEN and CDR2 is SYDVKM. With V trimmed by 5 bases and J by 7 bases, 5 bases remained unmatched. The CDR3 is made up of 14 amino acids.

This clonotype was seen repeatedly, ten times or more. This rearrangement joins TRBV12-3 or TRBV12-4 to TRBJ1-3; no firm D call. The length of the CDR3 is 17 residues. The V end was cut by 8 bases, the J end by 0 bases, with 20 bases between. CDR3 region: CASRSLFTESSGNTIYF. CDR3 bases: TGTGCCAGCCGCTCCCTCTTTACGGAGAGCTCTGGAAACACCATATATTTT.

The DNA for the CDR3 is TGTGCCAGCCAGGGGACTAGCGGGCCCTTGGGTGAGCAGTACTTC. It specifies CASQGTSGPLGEQYF. The chain uses TRBV2 and TRBJ2-7, with 12 bases lining up with TRBD2. There are 15 residues in the CDR3. CDR1 SNHLY and CDR2 FYNNEI come from the germline V gene. The V gene end was trimmed by 8 bases and the J gene end by 7 bases; junction bases not matched to a gene: 12. Based on the CDR3 plus reference TRBV2 and TRBJ2-7, the full variable domain is EPEVTQTPSHQVTQMGQEVILRCVPISNHLYFYWYRQILGQKVEFLVSFYNNEISEKSEIFDDQFSVERPDGSNFTLKIRSTKLEDSAMYFCASQGTSGPLGEQYFGPGTRLTVT.

In regard to this clonotype: With a much larger clone just one base away, this may be a read error. The rearrangement joins TRBV12-3 or TRBV12-4 to TRBJ1-2; D unresolved. This CDR3 is built from 12 residues. The CDR3 DNA reads TGTGCCAGCAGTTTAGGGAACTATGGCTACGCCTTC. This sequence encodes CASSLGNYGYAF.

This clonotype appeared a few times. This chain joins TRBV6-1 and TRBJ2-5; D may match TRBD1 or TRBD2 (6 bases each). V lost 4 bases, J lost 5 bases, and 17 bases lay in between. CDR3 length: 15 amino acids. Per the germline V gene, CDR1 is MNHNS and CDR2 is SASEGT. The CDR3 reads CASSVGGATRETQYF. Here the CDR3 DNA reads TGTGCCAGCAGTGTCGGGGGCGCTACGAGGGAGACCCAGTACTTC.

This clonotype was counted a single time. The rearrangement joins TRBV27 to TRBJ1-2, with D maybe TRBD1 (5 bases). The CDR3 is 13 residues long. The V gene lost 8 bases and the J gene lost 6 bases, with 16 bases spanning the gap. Germline V gene sequence: CDR1 MNHEY, CDR2 SMNVEV (reference sequence). Here the CDR3 reads CASSPGARDGYTF. CDR3 bases: TGTGCCAGCTCCCCTGGGGCGAGAGATGGCTACACCTTC.

The J gene is TRBJ2-7, the V gene TRBV20-1; perhaps TRBD1 as D (5 bases). CDR3 size: 14 residues. V lost 2 bases and J lost 1, with 12 bases in between. Germline loops: CDR1 DFQATT, CDR2 SNEGSKA (reference sequence). The CDR3 is CSARLSTDSYEQYF. CDR3 nucleotides: TGCAGTGCTAGATTATCGACAGATTCCTACGAGCAGTACTTC.

This clonotype has ten or more counts. V and J are TRBV19 and TRBJ1-1; D uncertain. The germline gives CDR1 LNHDA, CDR2 SQIVND (reference sequence). The CDR3 consists of 15 residues. Trimming stripped 3 bases from V and 1 base from J, with 12 bases between. The CDR3 bases are TGTGCCAGTAGTATCGTGGCGAGAAAGAACACTGAAGCTTTCTTT. Its translation: CASSIVARKNTEAFF.

This clonotype was recorded at least ten times. This chain connects TRBV7-9 to TRBJ2-7; no definite D call. Germline V gene lookup returns CDR1 SEHNR and CDR2 FQNEAQ (reference sequence). Between the trimmed V and J ends, which lost 11 bases and 2 bases, there was a span of 10 bases. The length of the CDR3 is 11 residues. The CDR3 loop is CALGGPYEQYF. The CDR3 nucleotides are TGTGCCCTGGGCGGACCCTACGAGCAGTACTTC.

This clonotype occurred many times. V and J are TRBV7-9 and TRBJ2-5; 9 nucleotides align to TRBD1. This CDR3 spans 15 amino acids. The V gene end was trimmed by 4 bases and the J gene end by 4 bases; junction bases not matched to a gene: 7. CDR1 and CDR2 from the germline V gene are SEHNR and FQNEAQ (reference sequence). The CDR3 is CASSSLGQGGETQYF. CDR3 nucleotide sequence: TGTGCCAGCAGCTCCCTGGGACAGGGAGGAGAGACCCAGTACTTC.

In this sample, this clonotype turned up a few times. V gene TRBV30 combines with J gene TRBJ1-1, with 7 bases lining up with TRBD1. J was trimmed by 7 bases and V by 6 bases; bases with no gene match: 11. The CDR3 contains 13 residues. Germline CDR1 and CDR2: GTSNPN and SVGIG (reference sequence). The CDR3 loop is CACRSGQIYEAFF. DNA for the CDR3: TGTGCCTGCCGATCGGGACAGATATATGAAGCTTTCTTT.

The chain has TRBV6-1 and TRBJ2-7; D gene unclear. V was pared by 1 base and J by 2 bases, with 12 bases between. Germline CDR1 and CDR2: MNHNS and SASEGT. The CDR3 contains 15 residues. Here the CDR3 reads CASSEGHPLTYEQYF. The CDR3 DNA sequence: TGTGCCAGCAGTGAAGGCCATCCACTGACCTACGAGCAGTACTTC.

At least ten counts were recorded for this clonotype. The chain couples TRBV27 to TRBJ1-6; 9 positions match TRBD1. In germline, CDR1 is MNHEY, CDR2 SMNVEV (reference sequence). Trimming took 10 bases from V and 8 from J; bases not matched to a gene: 12. This CDR3 spans 15 amino acids. The CDR3 here is CATRLVGQGYSPLHF. The CDR3 nucleotides read TGTGCCACACGCTTAGTGGGACAGGGCTATTCACCCCTCCACTTT.

The chain recombines TRBV11-2 with TRBJ2-7, with D uncertain. The germline V and J ends were trimmed by 5 bases and 4 bases, with 15 bases remaining between them. The CDR3 is 14 residues long. Germline CDR1 and CDR2: SGHAT and FQNNGV. This chain's CDR3 is CASSVHTATYEQYF. The CDR3 coding sequence is TGTGCCAGCAGCGTACATACAGCCACATACGAGCAGTACTTC.

This clonotype has a count of ten or more. This chain links TRBV19 with TRBJ1-5, with D unresolved. V lost 3 bases to trimming and J lost 4 bases, with 10 bases between them. There are 14 residues in the CDR3. Germline-derived CDR1 and CDR2 are LNHDA and SQIVND (reference sequence). The CDR3 sequence: CASSIGHLNQPQHF. CDR3 DNA sequence: TGTGCCAGTAGTATTGGGCACCTTAATCAGCCCCAGCATTTT.

The V and J genes are TRBV28 and TRBJ1-2; D remains ambiguous. V gave up 5 bases and J gave up 8 bases, with 15 bases separating them. Germline CDR1 MDHEN, CDR2 SYDVKM. The CDR3 is 13 amino acids. CDR3 nucleotide sequence: TGTGCCAGCAGTCCTCAGTCCTTAGGGGGCTACACCTTC. Its protein is CASSPQSLGGYTF.

This sequence joins TRBV5-1 and TRBJ1-1; the D gene is possibly TRBD1 (6 bases). CDR1 and CDR2 from the germline V gene are SGHRS and YFSETQ. The CDR3 runs to 17 residues. Between the trimmed V and J ends, which lost 4 bases and 1 base, there was a span of 20 bases. The CDR3 DNA reads TGCGCCAGCAGCCCCCGAAGTCCGGCCAGGGGGAACACTGAAGCTTTCTTT. Its protein is CASSPRSPARGNTEAFF.

This clonotype was picked up a small number of times. DNA of the CDR3: TGTGCCAGCAGTTTGTCCGGGACAATAGTTAATCAGCCCCAGCATTTT. This sequence encodes CASSLSGTIVNQPQHF. The chain is built from TRBV28 and TRBJ1-5; maybe TRBD1 (6 bases). The germline V gene has CDR1 MDHEN and CDR2 SYDVKM. Trimming took 3 bases from V and 4 from J, leaving 16 bases between them. This CDR3 is built from 16 residues.

The CDR3 loop reads CASSLGTPLGIEQYF. The CDR3, as DNA: TGTGCCAGCAGTTTAGGGACTCCCCTGGGGATCGAGCAGTACTTC. V and J are TRBV12-3 or TRBV12-4 and TRBJ2-7; a weak D match, TRBD2 (5 bases). The V end lost 1 base, the J end lost 6 bases, and 16 bases lay between the germline ends. The CDR3 consists of 15 residues.

This clonotype showed up many times. The rearrangement links TRBV6-4 to TRBJ2-5; 13 nucleotides match TRBD2. The germline CDR1 and CDR2 sequences are MRHNA and SNTAGT. J gave up 5 bases and V 5 bases, and 14 bases lay outside the gene matches. The CDR3 loop spans 18 amino acids. The CDR3 DNA sequence: TGTGCCAGCAGTCCCATAACTAGCGGGGGGGCCGTGAGCGAGACCCAGTACTTC. This translates into CASSPITSGGAVSETQYF.

This clonotype was seen many times. The V and J genes are TRBV28 and TRBJ2-7; D unresolved. V lost 3 bases to trimming and J lost 1 base, with 7 bases between them. This CDR3 comprises 13 residues. In germline, CDR1 is MDHEN, CDR2 SYDVKM. The CDR3 coding sequence is TGTGCCAGCAGTTTCGACTCTTCCTACGAGCAGTACTTC. It is translated as CASSFDSSYEQYF.

There are a few counts of this clonotype. The genes are TRBV19 and TRBJ2-3, with 10 bases fitting TRBD2. CDR3 size: 15 residues. The V segment lost 6 bases and the J segment 3 bases; nucleotides outside the gene matches: 6. The germline V gene encodes CDR1 LNHDA and CDR2 SQIVND (reference sequence). The CDR3 DNA reads TGTGCCAGTAGAGCGGGACTAGCGCATACAGATACGCAGTATTTT. It yields the protein CASRAGLAHTDTQYF.

The rearrangement links TRBV14 to TRBJ2-5; 10 nucleotides match TRBD1. V shed 6 bases, J shed 5 bases, and the junction held 9 bases outside the gene matches. The CDR3 runs 15 residues. Germline loops: CDR1 SGHDN, CDR2 FVKESK. CDR3 nucleotide sequence: TGTGCCAGCAGTCGACAGGGGGCAACTGTTGAGACCCAGTACTTC. Amino acids: CASSRQGATVETQYF.